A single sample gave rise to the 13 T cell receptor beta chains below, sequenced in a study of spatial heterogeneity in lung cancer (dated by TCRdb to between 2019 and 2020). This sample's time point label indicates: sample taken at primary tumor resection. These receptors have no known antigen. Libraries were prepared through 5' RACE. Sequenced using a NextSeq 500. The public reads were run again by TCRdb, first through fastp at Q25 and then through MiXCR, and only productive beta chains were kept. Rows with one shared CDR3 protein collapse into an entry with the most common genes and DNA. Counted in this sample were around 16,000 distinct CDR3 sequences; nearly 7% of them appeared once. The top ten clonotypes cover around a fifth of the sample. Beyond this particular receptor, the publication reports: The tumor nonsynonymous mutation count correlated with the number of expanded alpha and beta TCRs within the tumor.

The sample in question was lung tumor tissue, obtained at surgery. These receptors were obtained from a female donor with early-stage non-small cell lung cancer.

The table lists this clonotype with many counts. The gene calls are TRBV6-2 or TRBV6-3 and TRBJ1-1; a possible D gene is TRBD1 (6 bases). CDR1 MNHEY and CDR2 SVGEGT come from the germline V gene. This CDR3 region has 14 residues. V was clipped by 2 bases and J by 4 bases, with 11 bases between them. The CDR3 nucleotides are TGTGCCAGCAGTTACGCAGGGGAGAGCACTGAAGCTTTCTTT. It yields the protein CASSYAGESTEAFF.

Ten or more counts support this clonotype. DNA for the CDR3: TGTGCCAGCAGCCCGGGACGTCAAAGCGAGCAGTACTTC. It codes for CASSPGRQSEQYF. The V gene is TRBV7-7, the J gene TRBJ2-7; either TRBD1 or TRBD2 may fit D (5 bases each). Trimming cost V 5 bases and J 6 bases, with 14 bases left between them. Germline V gene sequence: CDR1 SSHAT, CDR2 FNYEAQ (reference sequence). The CDR3 sequence is 13 residues long.

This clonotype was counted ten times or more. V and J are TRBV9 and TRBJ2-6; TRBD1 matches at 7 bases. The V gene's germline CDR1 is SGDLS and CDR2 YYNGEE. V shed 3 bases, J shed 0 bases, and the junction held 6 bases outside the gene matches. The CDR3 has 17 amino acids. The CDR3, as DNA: TGTGCCAGCAGCGCTCCACAGGGGTTCTCTGGGGCCAACGTCCTGACTTTC. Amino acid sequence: CASSAPQGFSGANVLTF.

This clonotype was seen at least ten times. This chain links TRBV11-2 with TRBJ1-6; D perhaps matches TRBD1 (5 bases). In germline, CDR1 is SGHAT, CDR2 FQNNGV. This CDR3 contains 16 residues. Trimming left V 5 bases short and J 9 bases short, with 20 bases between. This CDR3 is CASSEYDGTLGSPLHF. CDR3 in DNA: TGTGCCAGCAGCGAGTATGACGGGACCTTGGGTTCACCCCTCCACTTT.

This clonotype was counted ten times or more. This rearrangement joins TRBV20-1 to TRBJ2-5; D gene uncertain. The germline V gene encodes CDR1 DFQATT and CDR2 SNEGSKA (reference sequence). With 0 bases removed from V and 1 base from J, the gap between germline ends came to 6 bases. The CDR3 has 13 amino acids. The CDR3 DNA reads TGCAGTGCTAGAGATTCAACCCAAGAGACCCAGTACTTC. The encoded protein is CSARDSTQETQYF.

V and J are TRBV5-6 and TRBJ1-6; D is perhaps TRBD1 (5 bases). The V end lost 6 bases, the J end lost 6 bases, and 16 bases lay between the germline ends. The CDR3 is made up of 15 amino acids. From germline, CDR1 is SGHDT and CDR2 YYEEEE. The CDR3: CASTLSPQVNSPLHF. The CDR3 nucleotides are TGTGCCAGCACCCTTTCCCCACAGGTTAATTCACCCCTCCACTTT. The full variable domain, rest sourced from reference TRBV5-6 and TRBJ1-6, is DAGVTQSPTHLIKTRGQQVTLRCSPKSGHDTVSWYQQALGQGPQFIFQYYEEEERQRGNFPDRFSGHQFPNYSSELNVNALLLGDSALYLCASTLSPQVNSPLHFGNGTRLTVT.

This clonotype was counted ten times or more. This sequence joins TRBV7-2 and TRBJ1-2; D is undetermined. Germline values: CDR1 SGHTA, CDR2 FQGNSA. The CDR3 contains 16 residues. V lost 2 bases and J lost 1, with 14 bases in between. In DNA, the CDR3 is TGTGCCAGCAGCTTAAGGCGCCTGGCCCATAACTATGGCTACACCTTC. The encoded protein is CASSLRRLAHNYGYTF.

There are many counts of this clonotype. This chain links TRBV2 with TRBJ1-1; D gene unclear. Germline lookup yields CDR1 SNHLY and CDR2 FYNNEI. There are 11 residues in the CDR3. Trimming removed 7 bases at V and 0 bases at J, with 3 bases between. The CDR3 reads CASTVNTEAFF. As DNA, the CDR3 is TGTGCCAGCACAGTGAACACTGAAGCTTTCTTT. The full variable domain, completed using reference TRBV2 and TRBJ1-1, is EPEVTQTPSHQVTQMGQEVILRCVPISNHLYFYWYRQILGQKVEFLVSFYNNEISEKSEIFDDQFSVERPDGSNFTLKIRSTKLEDSAMYFCASTVNTEAFFGQGTRLTVV.

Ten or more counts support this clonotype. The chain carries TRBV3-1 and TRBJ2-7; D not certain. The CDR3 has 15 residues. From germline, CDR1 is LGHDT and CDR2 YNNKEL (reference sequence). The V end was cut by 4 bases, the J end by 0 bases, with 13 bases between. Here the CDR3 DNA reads TGTGCCAGCAGCCCCTCTGGTCGGAGCTCCTACGAGCAGTACTTC. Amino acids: CASSPSGRSSYEQYF.

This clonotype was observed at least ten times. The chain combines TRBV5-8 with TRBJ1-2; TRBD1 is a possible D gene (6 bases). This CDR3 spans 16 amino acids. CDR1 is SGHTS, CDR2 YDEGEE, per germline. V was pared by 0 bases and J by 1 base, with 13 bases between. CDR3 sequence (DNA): TGTGCCAGCAGCTTGGGGGAACAGGGTAGTAACTATGGCTACACCTTC. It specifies CASSLGEQGSNYGYTF.

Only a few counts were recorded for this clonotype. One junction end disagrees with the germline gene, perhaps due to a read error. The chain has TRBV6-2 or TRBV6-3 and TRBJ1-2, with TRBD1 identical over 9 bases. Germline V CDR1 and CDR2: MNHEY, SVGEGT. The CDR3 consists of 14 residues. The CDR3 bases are TGTGCCGGCAGTCCCCCCGGGACAGGGTTCGGCTACACCTTC. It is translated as CAGSPPGTGFGYTF.

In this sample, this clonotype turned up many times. CDR3 loop: CASSLGDEQYF. The CDR3 DNA reads TGTGCCAGCAGCCTAGGGGACGAGCAGTACTTC. The chain combines TRBV11-3 with TRBJ2-7; D may be TRBD1 (5 bases). The CDR3 has 11 residues. Per the germline V gene, CDR1 is SGHNT and CDR2 is YENEEA. Deletions cut 5 bases from V and 5 bases from J, with 7 bases between.

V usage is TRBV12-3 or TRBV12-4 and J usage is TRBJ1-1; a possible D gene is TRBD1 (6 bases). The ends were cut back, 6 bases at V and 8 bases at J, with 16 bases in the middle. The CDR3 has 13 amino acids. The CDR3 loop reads CASSPLTGREAFF. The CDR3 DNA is TGTGCCAGCAGCCCCTTAACAGGGAGAGAAGCTTTCTTT.